This entry lists 6 T cell receptor beta chains sequenced from one sample in a study of shared clonotypes between healthy human individuals. The naive CD8 population came from CD45RO-negative cells selected for CCR7, without terminally differentiated effector memory CD45RA+ cells. Sequencing used immunoSEQ multiplex PCR; TCRdb keeps in-frame clones, though not all of them. The sample comprises about 750,000 clones, 90% to 95% of which are singletons, and nearly 25% rests with the top ten. Sequencing input: naive CD8+ T cells sorted from blood. These receptors came from a man aged 25-40 years in good health.

V gene TRBV4-1 combines with J gene TRBJ2-5; 9 bases are shared with TRBD1. Per the germline V gene, CDR1 is MGHRA and CDR2 is YSYEKL. CDR3 length equals 17 residues. V lost 1 base to trimming and J lost 1 base; unmatched junction nucleotides: 7. CDR3 region: CASSQGWGQGLQETQYF. CDR3 sequence (DNA): TGCGCCAGCAGCCAAGGATGGGGACAGGGTCTCCAAGAGACCCAGTACTTC.

V and J are TRBV7-8 and TRBJ1-1; weak D call: TRBD1 (5 bases). The V and J ends lost 5 bases and 1 base respectively, with 20 bases between them. Per the germline V gene, CDR1 is SGHVS and CDR2 is FQNEAQ. There are 17 residues in the CDR3. CDR3 sequence reads: CASSPTRQGTRNTEAFF. The CDR3 nucleotides are TGTGCCAGCAGCCCGACCCGGCAGGGAACCAGGAACACTGAAGCTTTCTTT.

This rearrangement joins TRBV29-1 to TRBJ1-3, with a tentative D call TRBD1 (5 bases). The V end lost 3 bases, the J end lost 3 bases, and 15 bases lay between the germline ends. Germline V gives CDR1 SQVTM, CDR2 ANQGSEA. The length of the CDR3 is 15 residues. The CDR3 reads CSVDRGEEGGNTIYF. For the CDR3, the DNA is TGCAGCGTTGATCGGGGGGAGGAAGGTGGAAACACCATATATTTT.

The rearrangement joins TRBV9 to TRBJ2-7; tentative D call: TRBD1 (5 bases). The V end was cut by 4 bases, the J end by 5 bases, with 16 bases between. The CDR3 is made up of 14 amino acids. Germline loops: CDR1 SGDLS, CDR2 YYNGEE. The chain's CDR3 is CASSPLQGSDEQYF. The CDR3 coding sequence is TGTGCCAGCAGCCCCCTGCAGGGCTCGGACGAGCAGTACTTC. Full variable domain (outside the CDR3, taken from reference TRBV9 and TRBJ2-7): DSGVTQTPKHLITATGQRVTLRCSPRSGDLSVYWYQQSLDQGLQFLIQYYNGEERAKGNILERFSAQQFPDLHSELNLSSLELGDSALYFCASSPLQGSDEQYFGPGTRLTVT.

This sequence joins TRBV5-6 and TRBJ2-1, with 9 positions matching TRBD2. The CDR3 has 17 residues. Germline V CDR1 and CDR2: SGHDT, YYEEEE. J lost 5 bases, V lost 1 base, and 10 bases had no gene match. The CDR3 loop reads CASSLSAGSGSNNEQFF. CDR3 sequence (DNA): TGTGCCAGCAGCTTGAGCGCCGGTAGCGGGAGTAACAATGAGCAGTTCTTC.

This chain uses TRBV19 with TRBJ2-7; 8 bases agree with TRBD2. The CDR3 is made up of 15 amino acids. Germline V gene data show CDR1 as LNHDA and CDR2 as SQIVND (reference sequence). Losses at the gene ends were 5 bases for V and 0 bases for J; bases not matched to a gene: 6. The DNA for the CDR3 is TGTGCCAGTAGTCAAATAGCGGGGAGCTCCTACGAGCAGTACTTC. The encoded protein is CASSQIAGSSYEQYF.